This note documents a single T cell receptor (beta chain) sequence. The antigen is not known. Sequencing of the DNA from cultured CD4+ T cells was carried out with the Oncomine TCR Beta short-read assay. Via MiXCR, TCRdb re-called the PCR reads, giving one row per CDR3 protein. The sample has some 25,000 distinct CDR3 sequences; approximately 62% are singletons. Sample treatment: roughly 10-day PBMC culture with coronavirus spike peptide pools or control peptides (ViraFEST assay). It was with about 9.5 IU/ml IL-2 and approximately 9.7 ug/ml peptide pools that roughly 2.2 million PBMCs per well were cultured. V lost 4 bases, J lost 5 bases, and 16 bases lay in between. Germline-derived CDR1 and CDR2 are SGHRS and YFSETQ. CDR3 length: 14 residues. This specimen comes from a study of vaccination and CD4 T cells after COVID-19.

This sequence originates from a human donor who received a COVID-19 vaccine. The material sequenced was CD4+ T cells from blood, cultured in vitro, taken after SARS-CoV-2 vaccination. The rearrangement joins TRBV5-1 to TRBJ2-7; possibly TRBD1 for D (6 bases). The CDR3 protein is CASSPTGYYNEQYF. The CDR3 DNA is TGCGCCAGCAGCCCTACAGGGTATTATAACGAGCAGTACTTC.